This TCR beta chain was profiled in a study of blood T cell repertoires in COVID-19 (dated by TCRdb to 2019 to 2021). Some background on the complete study: Samples covering the acute and convalescent phases of COVID-19 were provided by collaborators in the United States, Italy and Spain. A de-identified subject ID, COVID-19 status, age in years and sex were almost always included in the sample metadata. A freely available public database, intended as a resource for researchers studying the immune response to SARS-CoV-2, is where the repertoires were released. Where available, HLA class I and class II types were taken from metadata supplied by the sample provider and were not determined by assay-based typing. The material from the prospective study consisted of cDNA or gDNA derived from T cells, B-cell-depleted T cells, or PBMCs. Deeply sampled blood TCRbeta repertoires from subjects exposed to, actively infected with, or recovered from COVID-19 were included in the dataset. The samples were drawn from the first 160 participants of the ongoing ImmuneRACE study and from over a thousand subjects provided by 6 global collaborators.

Each collaborating institution followed its own protocols to collect whole blood in K2EDTA tubes. For TCRbeta analysis, collaborators shipped samples as frozen whole blood, isolated PBMCs, or DNA extracted from either of those sample types. As to this clone: The antigen it binds to is not known. No quality values exist for individual bases; no much larger clone is one base distant.

TCRbeta CDR3 regions were amplified from genomic DNA using the immunoSEQ Assay, a bias-controlled multiplex PCR. Processing in the source paper ran as follows. The number of nucleated cells in each sample was estimated from the amplification of reference gene primers within the assay. To quantify the absolute abundance of each unique TCRbeta CDR3 rearrangement, sequence reads were collapsed and filtered. Productive Simpson clonality was computed per sample as the square root of Simpson's diversity index over productive rearrangements. TCRdb holds this immuneACCESS table with in-frame rearrangements only. Some clones are missing; in checked studies, unresolved V genes explain under half, and the rest has no known cause. From that table come the V and J calls and clone size; the DNA was used to work out D and trimming. Recorded for this sample are 85,000 to 110,000 clones; roughly nine tenths of them occurred a single time. Under 4% of the sample is held by the ten biggest clonotypes.

On the study overall, not on this receptor specifically: The quantity of clinical and demographic metadata differed by source and by participant and was supplied without curation.

The source of this sequence is a man aged 50 or older in a cohort sampled during active COVID-19. Sample: peripheral blood.

The CDR3 region reads CASSLSGSTDTQYF. The sequenced DNA: TGTGCCAGTAGTCTATCCGGTAGCACAGATACGCAGTATTTT. The V gene is TRBV19 and the J gene is TRBJ2-3; no D gene is confidently identified. V is cut by 5 bases and J by 0 bases, and the space between the germline ends is 9 bases. Its CDR3 holds 14 amino acids, cysteine through phenylalanine. Only the CDR3 region is kept as DNA, spanning 42 bases read in frame from base 1. The germline V gene (reference sequence) gives CDR1 as LNHDA and CDR2 as SQIVND.